What follows describes a single T cell receptor (beta chain). Its antigen remains unknown. This sample was included in a study of shared clonotypes between healthy human individuals. The study, taken as a whole, reports: Rarefaction gave evidence that sorted-subset sequencing remained incomplete despite large depth.

CDR1 is MNHEY, CDR2 SMNVEV, per germline (reference sequence). The V gene lost 5 bases and the J gene lost 4 bases, with 9 bases spanning the gap. This CDR3 has 13 residues. Sequenced by immunoSEQ multiplex PCR; TCRdb stores in-frame clones only, minus some. Of 750,000 to 1,000,000 clones listed, 90% to 95% were seen once; the top ten hold about 25%. As defined, naive CD8 cells were CD45RO-negative and positively selected for CCR7, with terminally differentiated effector memory CD45RA+ cells excluded. The sequenced material came from naive CD8+ T cells sorted from blood. The J gene is TRBJ1-5, the V gene TRBV27; D possibly corresponds to TRBD1 (5 bases). This TCR came from a man younger than 40 in good health. CDR3 bases: TGTGCCAGCAGTATACAGGCGAATCAGCCCCAGCATTTT. This codes for CASSIQANQPQHF.